These T cell receptor beta chains were read from a single sample in a study of shared clonotypes between healthy human individuals. Here immunoSEQ multiplex PCR was the method, and the copy in TCRdb shows in-frame clones only, minus some. The sample includes about a million clones, roughly 80% of them seen just once. The sample consisted of memory CD4+ T cells from PBMCs. These receptors were collected from a young man in good health. Some clones in this sample may be carry-over from other donors' samples. Both conserved end residues are part of each CDR3. The order of the fields is D gene, V gene, J gene, clone size, CDR3 DNA, CDR3 protein. D genes are given only for firm matches. Rows may omit the clone size; those that give it use once, few, many or a size class.

.	TRBV4-3	TRBJ2-1	.	TGCGCCAGCAGCCGCGAACTAGGGAATGAGCAGTTCTTC	CASSRELGNEQFF
.	TRBV19	TRBJ2-7	many	TGTGCCAGTAGTATAGGTTGGGGCAGTTCCTACGAGCAGTACTTC	CASSIGWGSSYEQYF
TRBD1	TRBV5-6	TRBJ1-3	.	TGTGCCAGCAGCTTGACCCGGACAGGGCCGAGCTCTGGAAACACCATATATTTT	CASSLTRTGPSSGNTIYF
.	TRBV4-3	TRBJ2-3	few	TGCGCCAGCAGCCAGGGGGGGGCGCAGACAGATACGCAGTATTTT	CASSQGGAQTDTQYF
TRBD1	TRBV5-1	TRBJ1-4	.	TGCGCCAGCAGCGAACCGGGACAGGGAAATCGGGGAAAACTGTTTTTT	CASSEPGQGNRGKLFF
.	TRBV18	TRBJ2-2	.	TGTGCCAGCTCACCCTACGCAGGGGGGGACACCGGGGAGCTGTTTTTT	CASSPYAGGDTGELFF
.	TRBV7-8	TRBJ2-7	.	TGTGCCAGCAGCTTCGCGGGGAGCGAGCAGTACTTC	CASSFAGSEQYF
.	TRBV27	TRBJ1-3	.	TGTGCCAGCAGTGCCGATGGGGGCGAGGGAAACACCATATATTTT	CASSADGGEGNTIYF
.	TRBV6-4	TRBJ2-3	.	TGTGCCAGCAGTGAAGGCAGCACAGATACGCAGTATTTT	CASSEGSTDTQYF
TRBD1	TRBV13	TRBJ1-2	.	TGTGCCAGCAGCTCGACAGGGGAGTTCTATGGCTACACCTTC	CASSSTGEFYGYTF
.	TRBV30	TRBJ2-3	.	TGTGCCTGGAGTGGAGGGAGCACAGATACGCAGTATTTT	CAWSGGSTDTQYF
TRBD1	TRBV6-5	TRBJ1-2	.	TGCGCCAGCACCACAGGACAGGGGGCGCGTGGCTACACCTTC	CASTTGQGARGYTF
TRBD2	TRBV11-2	TRBJ2-3	once	TGTGCCAGCAGCTTAGTAGCGGGGGGCACAGATACGCAGTATTTT	CASSLVAGGTDTQYF
.	TRBV28	TRBJ1-4	once	TGTGCCAGCAGTTTAAGGAGGGCCGCAACTAATGAAAAACTGTTTTTT	CASSLRRAATNEKLFF
.	TRBV5-6	TRBJ2-5	.	TGTGCCAGCAGCTTAGGGGTTACAGGAGGGGTCCAAGAGACCCAGTACTTC	CASSLGVTGGVQETQYF
.	TRBV6-1	TRBJ1-1	.	TGTGCCAGCTCGACCGCTCCCAGGGTGGCCACTGAAGCTTTCTTT	CASSTAPRVATEAFF
.	TRBV30	TRBJ2-7	.	TGTGCCTGGAAGACGGGACGATACTACGAGCAGTACTTC	CAWKTGRYYEQYF
TRBD1	TRBV19	TRBJ1-5	once	TGTGCCAGTAGCTTTCAGGGGGCTTTCAATCAGCCCCAGCATTTT	CASSFQGAFNQPQHF
TRBD2	TRBV6-5	TRBJ2-3	.	TGTGCCAGCAGTTTGCGGGAGACAGATACGCAGTATTTT	CASSLRETDTQYF
TRBD2	TRBV5-1	TRBJ2-1	many	TGCGCCAGCAGCTCCGGGGGACTAGCGGGCAACAATGAGCAGTTCTTC	CASSSGGLAGNNEQFF
TRBD2	TRBV5-1	TRBJ2-7	.	TGCGCCAGCAGCCTTAGACTAGCGGGAGAGGCAGGCGAGCAGTACTTC	CASSLRLAGEAGEQYF
.	TRBV18	TRBJ2-7	.	TGTGCCAGCTCACCAGGGGCCGGGGCTGGGAGCATCGACTACGAGCAGTACTTC	CASSPGAGAGSIDYEQYF
TRBD1	TRBV15	TRBJ2-6	.	TGTGCCACCAGCCGGGGACAGGGATTCGTCCTGACTTTC	CATSRGQGFVLTF
.	TRBV15	TRBJ2-6	.	TGTGCCACCAGCCCTGAGAAGACAGGTCGTCTCTCTGGGGCCAACGTCCTGACTTTC	CATSPEKTGRLSGANVLTF
.	TRBV4-3	TRBJ1-2	once	TGCGCCAGCAGCCAAGGGTACAGGGAGGCCTATGGCTACACCTTC	CASSQGYREAYGYTF
TRBD1	TRBV28	TRBJ1-2	.	TGTGCCAGCAGTTTTGGTAGGGGGCGTCTAATGGAAGGCTACACCTTC	CASSFGRGRLMEGYTF
.	TRBV6-1	TRBJ2-7	.	TGTGCCAGCAGTCCGCGGACCCCGACAGGAGAGCAGTACTTC	CASSPRTPTGEQYF
.	TRBV5-6	TRBJ1-2	.	TGTGCCAGCAGCTATGACAGAGCTAACTATGGCTACACCTTC	CASSYDRANYGYTF
.	TRBV18	TRBJ2-7	.	TGTGCCAGCTCACTTTGGGATATTAGGAGCTCCTACGAGCAGTACTTC	CASSLWDIRSSYEQYF
TRBD2	TRBV18	TRBJ2-3	.	TGTGCCAGCTCACCTTTTAGCGGGATCGGCACAGATACGCAGTATTTT	CASSPFSGIGTDTQYF
.	TRBV7-3	TRBJ2-1	.	TGTGCCAGCAGCTTAACGGGCGGAAGCCTTGATGAGCAGTTCTTC	CASSLTGGSLDEQFF
.	TRBV28	TRBJ1-2	.	TGTGCCAGCACCCAGAATCGGGGCTATGGCTACACCTTC	CASTQNRGYGYTF
TRBD2	TRBV7-2	TRBJ2-1	.	TGTGCCAGCAGCTTAGAACTAGCGATGTACAATGAGCAGTTCTTC	CASSLELAMYNEQFF
TRBD1	TRBV7-9	TRBJ1-2	.	TGTGCCAGCAGCTTATTAGCAGGGGGTCGGAACTATGGCTACACCTTC	CASSLLAGGRNYGYTF
.	TRBV6-1	TRBJ1-2	few	TGTGCCAGCAGTGCCTCAACTAACTATGGCTACACCTTC	CASSASTNYGYTF
TRBD2	TRBV5-1	TRBJ2-1	.	TGCGCCAGCAGCTTGTCCCTAGCGGGCAATGAGCAGTTCTTC	CASSLSLAGNEQFF
TRBD1	TRBV6-1	TRBJ1-3	.	TGTGCCAGCAGTCTTTCACAGGGGCCGAGAAACACCATATATTTT	CASSLSQGPRNTIYF
.	TRBV7-9	TRBJ2-1	.	TGTGCCAGCAGCTACCGCTCTGAGCAGTTCTTC	CASSYRSEQFF
TRBD1	TRBV5-6	TRBJ2-7	.	TGTGCCAGCAGCCTACGGACAGGGGATAGACCCGAGCAGTACTTC	CASSLRTGDRPEQYF
TRBD2	TRBV4-3	TRBJ2-1	.	TGCGCCAGCAGCCAAGATGGGACTAGCGGAACCGAGCAGTTCTTC	CASSQDGTSGTEQFF
.	TRBV18	TRBJ2-3	.	TGTGCCAGCTCACCAAACAGGGCAGACACAGATACGCAGTATTTT	CASSPNRADTDTQYF
TRBD2	TRBV4-3	TRBJ2-3	.	TGCGCCAGCAGCCAAGATCTCTCCCTAGCGGGAGGGCCTGGTACGCAGTATTTT	CASSQDLSLAGGPGTQYF
.	TRBV28	TRBJ1-2	.	TGTGCCAGCAGTTTCCCCGCGGACAGCTTCTATGGCTACACCTTC	CASSFPADSFYGYTF
.	TRBV2	TRBJ2-2	few	TGTGCCAGCAACCTTTTAAGGGCGACCGGGGAGCTGTTTTTT	CASNLLRATGELFF
.	TRBV6-1	TRBJ1-4	.	TGTGCCAGCAGTGACAGGGAAGGCGAAAAACTGTTTTTT	CASSDREGEKLFF
.	TRBV19	TRBJ2-4	.	TGTGCCACGAGGGCCAAAAACATTCAGTACTTC	CATRAKNIQYF
TRBD1	TRBV5-6	TRBJ2-7	.	TGTGCCAGCAGCTTTGGACAGGGATCCTACGAGCAGTACTTC	CASSFGQGSYEQYF
.	TRBV18	TRBJ1-4	few	TGTGCCAGCTCGTTGGCCCGGGGGGTTAATGAAAAACTGTTTTTT	CASSLARGVNEKLFF
.	TRBV19	TRBJ2-5	.	TGTGCCAGTAGACGGACAGTTAAAGAGACCCAGTACTTC	CASRRTVKETQYF